These T cell receptor beta chains were read from a single sample in a study of beta chain features in type 1 diabetes. Produced via immunoSEQ multiplex PCR; TCRdb's table is partial and in-frame only. Here the sample spans roughly 240,000 clones, 13% to 15% being singletons. The material sequenced was naive CD4+ T cells from blood. These receptors were obtained from a woman aged 40 to 50 in good health. CDR3s include the opening cysteine and the closing phenylalanine or tryptophan. A D gene is named only where the DNA matches it firmly. Some rows mark clone size as missing; the rest say once, few, many or name a class of expanded clone.

j_call,d_call,v_call,clone_size,cdr3_length,cdr3_nt,cdr3_aa
TRBJ2-2,NA,TRBV14,NA,16,TGTGCCAGCAGCGAAGGCTCAGGGTTGAACACCGGGGAGCTGTTTTTT,CASSEGSGLNTGELFF
TRBJ2-3,NA,TRBV10-3,few,13,TGTGCCACGTTACAGGGAATTACAGATACGCAGTATTTT,CATLQGITDTQYF
TRBJ1-2,NA,TRBV7-9,NA,14,TGTGCCAGCAGCTTTGAGGGGGTGGTCTATGGCTACACCTTC,CASSFEGVVYGYTF
TRBJ2-3,NA,TRBV6-5,NA,14,TGTGCCAGCAGGGATTCCACCCGAGGGGATACGCAGTATTTT,CASRDSTRGDTQYF
TRBJ2-3,TRBD2,TRBV4-2,NA,21,TGTGCCAGCAGCCAAGATCAGGGACTAGCGGGGGGGTCCCGGGGCACAGATACGCAGTATTTT,CASSQDQGLAGGSRGTDTQYF
TRBJ2-7,NA,TRBV28,few,15,TGTGCCAGCAGTTCGCCTGGCGGAAGCTCCTACGAGCAGTACTTC,CASSSPGGSSYEQYF
TRBJ2-2,TRBD2,TRBV5-1,NA,16,TGCGCCAGCGAGTCACTAGCGGGAGCCCAAACCGGGGAGCTGTTTTTT,CASESLAGAQTGELFF
TRBJ1-3,NA,TRBV6-5,few,15,TGTGCCAGCAGTTACAGGACAAACTCTGGAAACACCATATATTTT,CASSYRTNSGNTIYF
TRBJ2-1,NA,TRBV6-6,NA,14,TGTGCCAGCGGAGGGGCACCCACCTACAATGAGCAGTTCTTC,CASGGAPTYNEQFF
TRBJ2-1,TRBD2,TRBV14,NA,16,TGTGCCAGCAGCCGGGGGGCTAGCGGGGGTGGCAATGAGCAGTTCTTC,CASSRGASGGGNEQFF
TRBJ2-7,NA,TRBV5-1,NA,15,TGCGCCAGCAGCTTCTGGGCCTCCAGCCAATACGAGCAGTACTTC,CASSFWASSQYEQYF
TRBJ2-1,TRBD2,TRBV13,few,17,TGTGCCAGCAGCAAGAGACTAGCGGGGGAGCGTCGGAATGAGCAGTTCTTC,CASSKRLAGERRNEQFF
TRBJ2-3,NA,TRBV4-3,NA,17,TGCGCCAGCAGCCAAGATTTCGGTGGTACTAGCACAGATACGCAGTATTTT,CASSQDFGGTSTDTQYF
TRBJ1-1,TRBD1,TRBV10-2,NA,14,TGCGCCAGCAGTGTCGGACAGGGGTCGGCTGAAGCTTTCTTT,CASSVGQGSAEAFF
TRBJ2-1,NA,TRBV12-5,few,15,TGTGCTAGTGGTTTGGCAGGGGATCGAGGGAATGAGCAGTTCTTC,CASGLAGDRGNEQFF
TRBJ1-4,TRBD1,TRBV5-1,NA,16,TGCGCCAGCAGCTCTCCGGGACAGGGAACTAATGAAAAACTGTTTTTT,CASSSPGQGTNEKLFF
TRBJ2-2,NA,TRBV29-1,NA,17,TGCAGCGTTGAAGAATGGGCGGCCGAGACTAGGGGTGGGGAGCTGTTTTTT,CSVEEWAAETRGGELFF
TRBJ1-1,TRBD1,TRBV19,NA,14,TGTGCCAGTAGCCCGACAGGGGGCGGGACTGAAGCTTTCTTT,CASSPTGGGTEAFF
TRBJ1-5,NA,TRBV5-8,few,18,TGTGCCAGCAGCTTGGCCCGTCGTACTAACGTAAGACATCAGCCCCAGCATTTT,CASSLARRTNVRHQPQHF
TRBJ2-1,TRBD2,TRBV11-2,few,16,TGTGCCAGCAGCTTAAGGCGGGGGAGCTCCTACAATGAGCAGTTCTTC,CASSLRRGSSYNEQFF
TRBJ1-1,TRBD1,TRBV19,few,14,TGTGCCAGTAGGTTACAGGGGGCAACGCCTGAAGCTTTCTTT,CASRLQGATPEAFF
TRBJ1-2,TRBD1,TRBV19,NA,14,TGTGCCAGTAGTACTAGACAGGGTAACTATGGCTACACCTTC,CASSTRQGNYGYTF
TRBJ2-7,TRBD1,TRBV29-1,many,16,TGCAGCACCCTCGGGACAGCATCCGTGCCGCCCTACGAGCAGTACTTC,CSTLGTASVPPYEQYF
TRBJ2-7,TRBD2,TRBV19,NA,13,TGTGCCCCCCCCGGGGGGGCTCCCTACGAGCAGTACTTC,CAPPGGAPYEQYF
TRBJ2-5,NA,TRBV5-1,NA,16,TGCGCCAGCAGCTTCGGGCCGGAGGGGGGGCCAGAGACCCAGTACTTC,CASSFGPEGGPETQYF
TRBJ2-3,TRBD2,TRBV7-2,NA,14,TGTGCCAGCAGCTCACTTGCGGGGGTAAATACGCAGTATTTT,CASSSLAGVNTQYF
TRBJ2-5,TRBD2,TRBV2,once,14,TGTGCCAGCACCATACTAGCGGGGGGAGAGACCCAGTACTTC,CASTILAGGETQYF
TRBJ2-3,TRBD1,TRBV10-3,few,15,TGTGCCATCAGTGAAGGACAGGGGAGCACAGATACGCAGTATTTT,CAISEGQGSTDTQYF
TRBJ2-7,TRBD1,TRBV18,once,14,TGTGCCAGCTCACGACAACAGGGGGTAGACGAGCAGTACTTC,CASSRQQGVDEQYF
TRBJ2-7,TRBD1,TRBV11-2,NA,17,TGTGCCAGCAGCTTGCGTCGCCCGGGACAGTTCTCCTACGAGCAGTACTTC,CASSLRRPGQFSYEQYF
TRBJ2-3,TRBD1,TRBV15,few,14,TGTGCCACCAGCAGAGGACAGGGTGGAGATACGCAGTATTTT,CATSRGQGGDTQYF
TRBJ1-6,NA,TRBV7-2,NA,15,TGTGCCAGCAGCTTAGCGCTAGGGAGGAGTTCACCCCTCCACTTT,CASSLALGRSSPLHF